The rows below give T cell receptor beta chains drawn from one sample of a study of shared clonotypes between healthy human individuals. Data came from immunoSEQ multiplex PCR; TCRdb stores just in-frame clones and leaves some out. The sample has some 2,100,000 clones; 85% to 95% are singletons. Sequenced sample: naive CD8+ T cells from PBMCs. The receptors derive from a man between 18 and 29 years old in good health. Some clones in this sample may be carry-over from other donors' samples. Each CDR3 is given without its conserved first and last residue.

j_call,v_call,cdr3_aa
TRBJ2-3,TRBV27,ASGGPTDTQY
TRBJ1-1,TRBV6-4,ASREYGEGADTEAF
TRBJ1-5,TRBV28,ASSWAEGAQPQH
TRBJ1-4,TRBV19,ASSTGTGVEKLF
TRBJ1-2,TRBV28,ASSLWEDGYT
TRBJ2-1,TRBV10-3,AISDGTGSYNEQF
TRBJ2-7,TRBV9,ASSVAGDSTYEQY
TRBJ2-7,TRBV28,ASSTLAGGPFYEQY
TRBJ2-7,TRBV10-3,AISETGQPYEQY
TRBJ2-5,TRBV11-1,ASSSGTGVGETQY
TRBJ2-7,TRBV2,ASGPGLAVLHYEQY
TRBJ1-1,TRBV7-9,ASSLLDRGWAEAF
TRBJ2-5,TRBV5-5,ASSLILAWGGNQETQY
TRBJ1-2,TRBV30,AWSVARDSFYGYT
TRBJ2-5,TRBV5-4,ASSLFEGSQETQY
TRBJ2-5,TRBV27,ASSLGAGQETQY
TRBJ2-1,TRBV7-6,ASSPREPHNEQF
TRBJ2-1,TRBV5-6,ASSAGAYNEQF
TRBJ2-7,TRBV28,ASSAHHAIWEQY
TRBJ2-7,TRBV2,ASSAWDGSYEQY
TRBJ2-1,TRBV7-2,ASSLGERYNEQF
TRBJ2-7,TRBV5-1,ASSLVRGSSYEQY
TRBJ1-1,TRBV29-1,SVEGGAFSTEAF
TRBJ2-7,TRBV7-8,ASRLGAGGREQY
TRBJ2-5,TRBV5-8,ASNTDPPGYQETQY
TRBJ1-5,TRBV21-1,ASRRFPREGGQPQH
TRBJ1-4,TRBV27,ASSAHLLGQKNEKLF
TRBJ1-2,TRBV6-5,ASSYSRNRAYGYT
TRBJ1-5,TRBV19,ASSIVQGAIQPQH
TRBJ2-7,TRBV7-2,ASSPLWGGTRPYEQY
TRBJ2-1,TRBV7-9,ASSPVGLAVAEQF